The 5 T cell receptor beta chains listed next were all sequenced from one sample in a study of regulatory T cells in long-lasting Graves disease. Relying on iRepertoire HTBI primers and Arm-PCR of CDR3 regions, the team built TCR beta libraries. From the multiplex PCR reads, TCRdb called clonotypes with MiXCR, one entry per CDR3 protein. The sample lists around 400,000 distinct CDR3 sequences; roughly 24% were seen once. Time point here: persistent/refractory GD, antithyroid drugs over 5 years with positive TRAb. The TCR library used RNA extracted from PBMCs. The sample was peripheral blood mononuclear cells (PBMCs), taken when the disease was refractory, from a patient treated with antithyroid drugs. The source of these receptors is a woman aged 40 to 50 with Graves disease.

This clonotype was seen many times. This chain uses TRBV27 with TRBJ2-5, with 9 bases matching TRBD2. V dropped 3 bases and J dropped 5; count of bases not matched to a gene: 7. The CDR3 totals 15 residues. Germline assignment: CDR1 MNHEY and CDR2 SMNVEV (reference sequence). For the CDR3, the DNA is TGTGCCAGCAGTTTCTCCCTAGCGGGGAGGGAGACCCAGTACTTC. Amino acids: CASSFSLAGRETQYF.

V and J are TRBV6-1 and TRBJ2-3; 7 bases match TRBD1. Germline-derived CDR1 and CDR2 are MNHNS and SASEGT. This CDR3 has 14 residues. Trimming at V came to 6 bases and at J to 1 base, leaving 4 bases not matched to a gene. The CDR3 loop is CASSKGQRTDTQYF. CDR3 bases: TGTGCCAGCAGCAAGGGACAGCGCACAGATACGCAGTATTTT.

The chain carries TRBV15 and TRBJ2-1; 7 positions match TRBD2. Germline loops: CDR1 LNHNV, CDR2 YYDKDF (reference sequence). V shed 10 bases and J 2 bases; nucleotides not matched to a gene: 5. CDR3 length: 13 residues. The CDR3: CAIGLGTYNEQFF. CDR3 in DNA: TGTGCCATAGGACTAGGCACCTACAATGAGCAGTTCTTC. Variable domain in full (rest from reference TRBV15 and TRBJ2-1): DAMVIQNPRYQVTQFGKPVTLSCSQTLNHNVMYWYQQKSSQAPKLLFHYYDKDFNNEADTPDNFQSRRPNTSFCFLDIRSPGLGDTAMYLCAIGLGTYNEQFFGPGTRLTVL.

The chain is built from TRBV29-1 and TRBJ2-2, with 9 bases lining up with TRBD1. The CDR3 extends over 15 amino acids. Germline trimming cut 5 bases from V and 4 bases from J; bases unmatched to any gene: 8. The germline gives CDR1 SQVTM, CDR2 ANQGSEA. As DNA, the CDR3 is TGCAGCGTTTTCGGGACAGGGATTCGCACCGGGGAGCTGTTTTTT. It yields the protein CSVFGTGIRTGELFF.

About this clonotype itself: A single base separates this from a much larger clone, so it may be a read error. V usage is TRBV28 and J usage is TRBJ2-2; D not resolved. The CDR3 covers 13 residues. Germline V gives CDR1 MDHEN, CDR2 SYDVKM. The CDR3 sequence is CVSSFSRAGELFF. The DNA for the CDR3 is TGTGTCAGCAGTTTCTCTCGAGCCGGGGAGCTGTTTTTT.